This TCR beta chain derives from a study of CD8 T cells in Susac syndrome. V gave up 4 bases and J gave up 2 bases, with 8 bases separating them. The CDR3 runs 13 residues. Germline V lookup: CDR1 SGHAT, CDR2 FQNNGV. A quantity of about 0.5 to 1 ug RNA underwent reverse transcription using random hexamers. TCRdb itself ran the immunoSEQ multiplex PCR reads through MiXCR, one entry per CDR3 protein. The sample carries approximately 270,000 distinct CDR3 sequences, 93% recorded once. The TCR was taken from a human donor with multiple sclerosis. The sequencing sample was made of CD4+ T cells from PBMCs. The chain carries TRBV11-2 and TRBJ1-2, with D unclear. The CDR3 coding sequence is TGTGCCAGCAGCTCCGGCGGGAACTATGGCTACACCTTC. Protein: CASSSGGNYGYTF.